The next 20 T cell receptor beta chains were all read from a single sample in a study of early T cells in non-severe SARS-CoV-2 infection. From the 5' RACE reads, TCRdb called clonotypes with MiXCR, one entry per CDR3 protein. The sample has about 92,000 distinct CDR3 sequences, around 16% seen once. Material for sequencing was whole blood. The source is an adult who was a healthcare worker with PCR-confirmed SARS-CoV-2 infection or an uninfected control (not recorded which).

The rearrangement links TRBV21-1 to TRBJ1-2; TRBD1, the table's D call, was not compared with the DNA. TRBV21-1 is labeled a pseudogene. This CDR3 has 15 amino acids. Written as DNA, the CDR3 is TGTGCCAGCAGCACCCCTGGGAGGGGGCGACCTTATCTTCCCTTC. Translated: CASSTPGRGRPYLPF.

There are a few counts of this clonotype. The J gene is TRBJ2-5, the V gene TRBV29-1, with D unclear. CDR1 is SQVTM, CDR2 ANQGSEA, per germline. CDR3 length: 13 residues. Trimming left V 3 bases short and J 5 bases short, with 13 bases between. The CDR3 bases are TGCAGCGTTGAGAAGGCAGCCTCCGAGACCCAGTACTTC. Encoded protein: CSVEKAASETQYF.

This clonotype turned up a few times. The J gene is TRBJ2-3, the V gene TRBV7-8; 9 nucleotides line up with TRBD2. V trimming: 4 bases; J trimming: 2 bases; junction bases outside the gene matches: 4. Germline lookup yields CDR1 SGHVS and CDR2 FQNEAQ. The CDR3 contains 15 residues. This chain's CDR3 is CASSSLAGYTDTQYF. DNA for the CDR3: TGTGCCAGCAGCTCACTAGCGGGTTACACAGATACGCAGTATTTT.

The rearrangement links TRBV19 to TRBJ2-1, with D possibly being TRBD2 (5 bases). This CDR3 has 14 amino acids. Deletions cut 6 bases from V and 0 bases from J, with 9 bases between. The V gene's germline CDR1 is LNHDA and CDR2 SQIVND (reference sequence). The chain's CDR3 is CASSAGSSYNEQFF. The CDR3, as DNA: TGTGCCAGTAGCGCTGGGAGCTCCTACAATGAGCAGTTCTTC.

The CDR3 region has the DNA TGTGCCAGCAGCCCCCCTGGGGGGCTAGGGGATGAAGCTTTCTTT. It is translated as CASSPPGGLGDEAFF. The chain has TRBV28 and TRBJ1-1, with D perhaps TRBD1 (6 bases). The CDR3 is 15 amino acids. Trimming removed 6 bases from V and 7 bases from J, with 21 bases in between. Germline V gene sequence: CDR1 MDHEN, CDR2 SYDVKM.

The rearrangement uses TRBV6-5 and TRBJ1-1; unclear D gene. The V gene lost 5 bases and the J gene lost 9 bases, with 16 bases spanning the gap. The CDR3 runs 13 residues. CDR1 and CDR2 from the germline V gene are MNHEY and SVGAGI. The CDR3 protein is CASSLTFGPKAFF. The CDR3 nucleotides read TGTGCCAGCAGTCTAACATTCGGGCCCAAAGCTTTCTTT.

The gene calls are TRBV12-3 or TRBV12-4 and TRBJ2-6; D unresolved. This CDR3 is 20 amino acids long. V lost 1 base, J lost 1 base, and 20 bases lay in between. CDR3 DNA: TGTGCCAGCAGTTTAGTCGCTGAAATAGATACGCGTTCTGGGGCCAACGTCCTGACTTTC. Amino acid sequence: CASSLVAEIDTRSGANVLTF.

This rearrangement joins TRBV29-1 to TRBJ2-7, with TRBD2 matching 9 bases. Losses at the gene ends were 3 bases for V and 3 bases for J; bases not matched to a gene: 3. Germline values: CDR1 SQVTM, CDR2 ANQGSEA. The CDR3 consists of 13 residues. Here the CDR3 DNA reads TGCAGCGTTGAGACTAGCGGAAACTACGAGCAGTACTTC. Its translation: CSVETSGNYEQYF.

There are a few counts of this clonotype. This chain uses TRBV10-3 with TRBJ1-4; D possibly corresponds to TRBD1 (5 bases). The germline V gene encodes CDR1 ENHRY and CDR2 SYGVKD. V was cut by 7 bases and J by 4 bases, with 16 bases left in between. This CDR3 contains 15 residues. For the CDR3, the DNA is TGTGCCATCATATACTACCGACAGCGTAATGAAAAACTGTTTTTT. Translating it yields CAIIYYRQRNEKLFF.

The rearrangement uses TRBV6-5 and TRBJ1-2; 10 bases map to TRBD1. Trimming took 4 bases from V and 8 from J; bases not matched to a gene: 13. Germline V gene sequence: CDR1 MNHEY, CDR2 SVGAGI. The CDR3 sequence is 16 residues long. The CDR3 spells CASSSLPGQGMYGYTF. The CDR3 region has the DNA TGTGCCAGCAGTTCCCTCCCGGGACAGGGGATGTACGGCTACACCTTC.

This clonotype was seen many times. The chain is built from TRBV4-3 and TRBJ1-2, with no clear D. This CDR3 is 15 amino acids long. The germline V and J ends were trimmed by 0 bases and 4 bases, with 12 bases remaining between them. CDR1 is LGHNA, CDR2 YSLEER, per germline. DNA for the CDR3: TGCGCCAGCAGCCAAGATTTAAGGCAACGCTATGGCTACACCTTC. This translates into CASSQDLRQRYGYTF.

This clonotype was observed a few times. The CDR3: CASSQGLRDIKETQYF. The CDR3 nucleotides are TGTGCCAGCAGTCAAGGACTCCGGGACATAAAGGAGACCCAGTACTTC. The chain couples TRBV28 to TRBJ2-5; tentative D call: TRBD1 (6 bases). With 5 bases removed from V and 5 bases from J, the gap between germline ends came to 21 bases. Germline V lookup: CDR1 MDHEN, CDR2 SYDVKM. The CDR3 length is 16 residues.

V usage is TRBV29-1 and J usage is TRBJ1-1, with D maybe TRBD1 (6 bases). The CDR3 covers 15 residues. Between the trimmed V and J ends, which lost 2 bases and 0 bases, there was a span of 13 bases. CDR1 and CDR2 (germline): SQVTM, ANQGSEA. The CDR3 loop reads CSVERAGTMNTEAFF. CDR3 sequence (DNA): TGCAGCGTTGAAAGGGCAGGGACAATGAACACTGAAGCTTTCTTT.

This clonotype was recorded at least ten times. The chain recombines TRBV20-1 with TRBJ1-1; a weak D match, TRBD1 (5 bases). This CDR3 is 15 amino acids long. Looked up from germline, CDR1 is DFQATT and CDR2 is SNEGSKA (reference sequence). The V and J ends lost 3 bases and 2 bases respectively, with 16 bases between them. The CDR3 reads CSARTRGTFNTEAFF. In nucleotides, the CDR3 is TGCAGTGCTAGGACCCGGGGCACATTTAACACTGAAGCTTTCTTT.

This chain connects TRBV7-2 to TRBJ2-1; D is ambiguous. Trimming stripped 2 bases from V and 9 bases from J, with 11 bases between. Germline V gene sequence: CDR1 SGHTA, CDR2 FQGNSA. This CDR3 region has 13 residues. The CDR3 protein is CASSLFVPGEQFF. CDR3 sequence (DNA): TGTGCCAGCAGCTTATTTGTACCGGGTGAGCAGTTCTTC.

J is TRBJ2-3 and V is TRBV13; TRBD1 aligns across 10 bases. The CDR3 contains 15 residues. The V segment lost 5 bases and the J segment 3 bases; nucleotides outside the gene matches: 5. CDR1 PRHDT and CDR2 FYEKMQ come from the germline V gene (reference sequence). The CDR3 loop reads CASSPGQGGTDTQYF. CDR3 sequence (DNA): TGTGCCAGCAGCCCAGGACAGGGGGGGACAGATACGCAGTATTTT.

This clonotype was picked up a small number of times. The chain joins TRBV5-1 to TRBJ2-3; D is unresolved. The length of the CDR3 is 15 residues. Germline V gives CDR1 SGHRS, CDR2 YFSETQ. Trimming took off 0 bases at V and 5 bases at J, with 13 bases between the two ends. CDR3 in amino acids: CASSLGLLLEDTQYF. Here the CDR3 DNA reads TGCGCCAGCAGCTTGGGTCTGTTATTAGAAGATACGCAGTATTTT.

The chain couples TRBV6-2 or TRBV6-3 to TRBJ2-2, with 7 bases lining up with TRBD1. CDR3 length: 15 amino acids. Germline V CDR1 and CDR2: MNHEY, SVGEGT. Trimming removed 5 bases from V and 0 bases from J; junction bases left unmatched: 3. CDR3 sequence: CASSQGTANTGELFF. CDR3 nucleotides: TGTGCCAGCAGTCAAGGGACAGCGAACACCGGGGAGCTGTTTTTT.

This chain joins TRBV6-1 and TRBJ1-6; 7 bases are a match to TRBD1. CDR3 length: 16 residues. The V segment lost 1 base and the J segment 7 bases; nucleotides outside the gene matches: 7. The germline V gene encodes CDR1 MNHNS and CDR2 SASEGT. CDR3 sequence (DNA): TGTGCCAGCAGTGAAGGAACAGGGGTTCGGAATTCACCCCTCCACTTT. Protein product: CASSEGTGVRNSPLHF.

The V gene is TRBV28, the J gene TRBJ2-7, with D tentatively TRBD2 (7 bases). Germline V lookup: CDR1 MDHEN, CDR2 SYDVKM. The CDR3 length is 14 residues. V lost 7 bases and J 4 bases, leaving 17 bases between the germline ends. The CDR3 DNA sequence: TGTGCCAGCATACAATCGGGGGGCATGTACGAGCAGTACTTC. Its protein product is CASIQSGGMYEQYF.